This T cell receptor (beta chain) emerged from a study of PD-1 blockade in classical Hodgkin lymphoma. Relapses following autologous stem cell transplantation were seen in all patients, with brentuximab vedotin exposure varying. Profiled with immunoSEQ multiplex PCR; TCRdb holds only in-frame clones, not every one. The data contain under 30,000 clones, about 71% of them singletons. Losses at the gene ends were 0 bases for V and 5 bases for J; bases not matched to a gene: 6. This CDR3 comprises 15 residues. Germline V lookup: CDR1 MNHEY, CDR2 SVGAGI. The specimen comprised peripheral blood mononuclear cells (PBMCs), sampled at baseline. This clonotype was obtained from a human donor with classical Hodgkin lymphoma. The chain uses TRBV6-5 and TRBJ1-1; 7 nucleotides line up with TRBD1. CDR3 in DNA: TGTGCCAGCAGTTACTCGGGCAGGGGGTGGACTGAAGCTTTCTTT. Translation gives CASSYSGRGWTEAFF.